This T cell receptor (beta chain) was captured by sequencing in a study of cytotoxic CD8 clonotypes in ibrutinib-treated CLL. At the level of the study: With a range of 6 to 36, the median treatment time before response samples were taken was more than 10 months.

A 1 in 200,000 to 1 in 1 million T cell depth was the sequencing target. Generated by immunoSEQ multiplex PCR, the TCRdb table keeps only in-frame clones and is missing some. In the table there are over 110,000 clones, around 93% of which are singletons. Whole-study findings and limits: Baseline-level clonality went beyond age-matched healthy donors and moved in step with circulating CD8+ T-cell counts.

As concerns this clone: The antigen remains undetermined.

The germline gives CDR1 SGHAT, CDR2 FQNNGV. V lost 4 bases, J lost 2 bases, and 9 bases lay in between. This CDR3 is built from 13 residues. This receptor was identified in a human donor with chronic lymphocytic leukemia. Sample: PBMCs, taken after 12 months of ibrutinib treatment. This rearrangement joins TRBV11-2 to TRBJ2-7; D not certain. CDR3 sequence (DNA): TGTGCCAGCAGCTACATGAACCCCTACGAGCAGTACTTC. The encoded protein is CASSYMNPYEQYF.